This T cell receptor beta chain was sequenced in a study of T cell changes during pregnancy in multiple sclerosis. Repertoires were generated with immunoSEQ multiplex PCR, while TCRdb's copy carries only in-frame clones and drops some. The table records tens of thousands of clones, approximately 92% of them present only once. Germline V lookup: CDR1 SGHKS, CDR2 YYEKEE (reference sequence). Losses at the gene ends were 7 bases for V and 5 bases for J; bases not matched to a gene: 8. The CDR3 spans 13 residues. The chain joins TRBV5-5 to TRBJ2-5; TRBD2 matches 7 bases. The TCR was taken from a female donor in good health, enrolled as a control in a pregnancy study. The sample here was CD4+ T cells from peripheral blood mononuclear cells, taken in the second trimester of pregnancy. The CDR3 is CASRLGGGETQYF. CDR3 DNA: TGTGCCAGCCGATTGGGGGGAGGGGAGACCCAGTACTTC.